The 10 T cell receptor beta chains below were found in one sample sequenced in a study of technical replicates of blood from a handful of donors. The repertoire was sequenced with immunoSEQ multiplex PCR; TCRdb's copy has only in-frame clones and lacks some. The table records approximately 88,000 clones, roughly 94% of them present only once. The sequenced sample consisted of T cells isolated from PBMCs. These receptors came from a human donor in good health.

This clone was picked up one time. The CDR3 sequence is CASSLGGGGGFYEQYF. DNA of the CDR3: TGTGCCAGCAGCTTGGGTGGCGGGGGGGGATTCTACGAGCAGTACTTC. V usage is TRBV11-3 and J usage is TRBJ2-7; 9 nucleotides match TRBD2. From germline, CDR1 is SGHNT and CDR2 YENEEA. V gave up 3 bases and J gave up 3 bases; unmatched junction bases: 9. CDR3 size: 16 residues.

The chain is built from TRBV14 and TRBJ2-7; D might be TRBD1 (6 bases). Germline values: CDR1 SGHDN, CDR2 FVKESK. The CDR3 spans 16 residues. V lost 1 base and J 12 bases, leaving 25 bases between the germline ends. The chain's CDR3 is CASSQGFDRRPPKLYF. The CDR3 region has the DNA TGTGCCAGCAGCCAAGGCTTCGACAGGAGACCCCCCAAGTTGTACTTC.

The chain uses TRBV10-2 and TRBJ1-5, with D possibly TRBD1 on 6 matching bases. V gave up 2 bases and J gave up 4 bases, with 12 bases separating them. CDR1 is WSHSY and CDR2 is SAAADI in the germline V gene. The CDR3 sequence is 15 residues long. CDR3 loop: CASSEGDQGNQPQHF. CDR3 DNA: TGCGCCAGCAGTGAGGGAGATCAGGGGAATCAGCCCCAGCATTTT.

This sequence joins TRBV6-1 and TRBJ1-2, with 7 bases fitting TRBD1. The CDR3 loop spans 13 amino acids. V trimming: 4 bases; J trimming: 7 bases; junction bases outside the gene matches: 6. Per germline, CDR1 MNHNS and CDR2 SASEGT. The CDR3 coding sequence is TGTGCCAGCAGTGTTGACAGGGATGGTGGCTACACCTTC. Its protein product is CASSVDRDGGYTF.

The chain carries TRBV5-6 and TRBJ1-1; no clear D gene. The germline V and J ends were trimmed by 5 bases and 3 bases, with 11 bases remaining between them. From germline, CDR1 is SGHDT and CDR2 YYEEEE. This CDR3 is 13 amino acids long. CDR3 region: CASSFDSYTEAFF. Here the CDR3 DNA reads TGTGCCAGCAGTTTCGACTCCTACACTGAAGCTTTCTTT.

The chain recombines TRBV2 with TRBJ1-1, with TRBD1 matching 7 bases. CDR1 and CDR2 from the germline V gene are SNHLY and FYNNEI. There are 14 residues in the CDR3. With 10 bases clipped from V and 5 bases from J, the junction kept 13 bases outside the gene matches. The CDR3 sequence is CATMGRGQETEAFF. CDR3 sequence (DNA): TGTGCCACTATGGGAAGGGGGCAAGAGACTGAAGCTTTCTTT. The whole variable domain, filled in from reference TRBV2 and TRBJ1-1, reads EPEVTQTPSHQVTQMGQEVILRCVPISNHLYFYWYRQILGQKVEFLVSFYNNEISEKSEIFDDQFSVERPDGSNFTLKIRSTKLEDSAMYFCATMGRGQETEAFFGQGTRLTVV.

This chain joins TRBV7-2 and TRBJ2-7; D is possibly TRBD1 (5 bases). The CDR3 consists of 18 residues. V shed 5 bases and J shed 3 bases, with 26 bases lying between them. The germline gives CDR1 SGHTA, CDR2 FQGNSA. CDR3 residues: CASSPDGGVGQRYYEQYF. In DNA, the CDR3 is TGTGCCAGCAGCCCAGACGGTGGGGTCGGACAAAGATACTACGAGCAGTACTTC.

This clone is a singleton in its sample. This chain links TRBV7-3 with TRBJ1-1; maybe TRBD1 (5 bases). Germline values: CDR1 SGHTA, CDR2 FQGTGA. V lost 8 bases and J lost 4, with 23 bases in between. The CDR3 has 16 residues. Here the CDR3 reads CASQPGPGGGTTEAFF. Written as DNA, the CDR3 is TGTGCCAGCCAGCCCGGGCCCGGGGGTGGGACCACTGAAGCTTTCTTT.

The chain carries TRBV12-2 and TRBJ2-1; the D call in the table, TRBD2, was not verified against the DNA. TRBV12-2 is an annotated pseudogene. The CDR3 has 17 amino acids. CDR3 sequence reads: CASRLGRWREKGDEQFF. CDR3 DNA: TGTGCAAGTCGCTTAGGGCGGTGGCGGGAGAAAGGCGATGAGCAGTTCTTC.

The genes are TRBV6-1 and TRBJ1-4; D is ambiguous. This CDR3 is 13 amino acids long. The V and J ends lost 6 bases and 7 bases respectively, with 12 bases between them. The V gene's germline CDR1 is MNHNS and CDR2 SASEGT. CDR3 in amino acids: CASRGGNSEKLFF. CDR3 bases: TGTGCCAGCAGGGGAGGGAATTCTGAAAAACTGTTTTTT.